Listed below are T cell receptor beta chains from one sample, sequenced in a study of blood T cell repertoires in COVID-19. Clones were read by immunoSEQ multiplex PCR, and TCRdb kept only the in-frame ones, dropping some. Of 75,000 to 85,000 clones detected, roughly 84% appear once; the ten largest clones hold 10% to 11%. The sample consisted of peripheral blood. The receptors here all came from a man aged 55 to 70 with COVID-19, enrolled during active disease. Both conserved end residues are part of each CDR3. The D gene is left open where the match is weak. Clone size, where shown, is once, few, many, or a class for clones that have expanded.

clone_size	v_call	cdr3_length	j_call	d_call	cdr3_nt	cdr3_aa
-	TRBV20-1	16	TRBJ2-7	-	TGCAGTGCTAGTTCTGGGCACACCCGAACCACCTACGAGCAGTACTTC	CSASSGHTRTTYEQYF
few	TRBV30	17	TRBJ1-6	TRBD1	TGTGCCTGGAGTGTAGGACAGGGGGCCAACTATAATTCACCCCTCCACTTT	CAWSVGQGANYNSPLHF
-	TRBV9	15	TRBJ1-5	-	TGTGCCAGCAGCCAGGACAGATACGCGGGTCAGCCCCAGCATTTT	CASSQDRYAGQPQHF
-	TRBV6-5	14	TRBJ1-5	-	TGTGCCAGCAGAGACGCAGGGGGCAATCAGCCCCAGCATTTT	CASRDAGGNQPQHF
few	TRBV18	19	TRBJ1-3	TRBD1	TGTGCCAGCTCACCTTTGGCATCCGGGACAGGGGACTCTGGAAACACCATATATTTT	CASSPLASGTGDSGNTIYF
-	TRBV18	13	TRBJ1-1	TRBD1	TGTGCCACTAACCGGGACAGTGGCACTGAAGCTTTCTTT	CATNRDSGTEAFF
-	TRBV29-1	13	TRBJ2-3	-	TGCAGCGTTGACCCAGGGGGCACAGATACGCAGTATTTT	CSVDPGGTDTQYF
-	TRBV28	13	TRBJ2-2	-	TGTGCCAGCTTTAACCAGGGGTACGGGGAGCTGTTTTTT	CASFNQGYGELFF
once	TRBV24-1	17	TRBJ2-1	TRBD2	TGTGCCACCAATCCCCTAGCGGGCGCAGGTATTTACAATGAGCAGTTCTTC	CATNPLAGAGIYNEQFF
-	TRBV4-1	18	TRBJ1-5	-	TGCGCCAGCAGCCAAGATCCGAGTGTGGGACACCTCAATCAGCCCCAGCATTTT	CASSQDPSVGHLNQPQHF
-	TRBV7-3	16	TRBJ1-1	TRBD1	TGTGCCAGCAGCTTAGGACGGGACAGGTTGAACACTGAAGCTTTCTTT	CASSLGRDRLNTEAFF
once	TRBV2	16	TRBJ1-5	TRBD1	TGTGCCAGCACCGCCGCGGGACAGGGAAGGAATCAGCCCCAGCATTTT	CASTAAGQGRNQPQHF
-	TRBV2	15	TRBJ1-5	-	TGTGCCAGCAGTGAAGTGAGAGAGATCAATCAGCCCCAGCATTTT	CASSEVREINQPQHF
once	TRBV18	14	TRBJ1-2	TRBD1	TGTGCCAGCTGCCCTCAGGGGGTTGGCTATGGCTACACCTTC	CASCPQGVGYGYTF
-	TRBV11-3	18	TRBJ2-1	TRBD2	TGTGCCAGCAGCTCGACTAGCGGGGGGCGAAGCTCCTACAATGAGCAGTTCTTC	CASSSTSGGRSSYNEQFF
-	TRBV9	15	TRBJ2-7	-	TGTGCCAGCAGCCCGTGGGACGGGGGGCGATACGAGCAGTACTTC	CASSPWDGGRYEQYF
once	TRBV7-2	13	TRBJ1-5	-	TGTGCCAGCGCATCGACAGTCAATCAGCCCCAGCATTTT	CASASTVNQPQHF
-	TRBV12-3/TRBV12-4	13	TRBJ2-5	TRBD2	TGTGCCAGCAGTTTAGCGGGGGGGGAGACCCAGTACTTC	CASSLAGGETQYF
-	TRBV9	15	TRBJ2-1	TRBD2	TGTGCCAGCAGCATGACTAGCGGGAGTCTCAATGAGCAGTTCTTC	CASSMTSGSLNEQFF
-	TRBV18	15	TRBJ1-6	-	TGTGCCAGCTCACCACCGGCAGGGAACAATTCACCCCTCCACTTT	CASSPPAGNNSPLHF
-	TRBV7-2	13	TRBJ1-2	TRBD1	TGTGCCAGCAGCAGGCAACAGGGGAATGGCTACACCTTC	CASSRQQGNGYTF
-	TRBV3-1/TRBV3-2	18	TRBJ2-1	TRBD2	TGTGCCAGCAGCTGGGGACTAGCGGGAGTTGTTGTACACAATGAGCAGTTCTTC	CASSWGLAGVVVHNEQFF
few	TRBV2	14	TRBJ2-7	-	TGTGCCAGCAGTGAATTTATGGGTCAGAGGGAGCAGTACTTC	CASSEFMGQREQYF
-	TRBV19	15	TRBJ1-1	-	TGTGCCAGTAGCCCGATGGGGGCGATGAACACTGAAGCTTTCTTT	CASSPMGAMNTEAFF
-	TRBV2	13	TRBJ1-1	-	TGTGCCAGCAGTGGTCCCAGAAACACTGAAGCTTTCTTT	CASSGPRNTEAFF
-	TRBV6-5	14	TRBJ1-4	-	TGTGCCAGCAGGGCAGGTGCAACTAATGAAAAACTGTTTTTT	CASRAGATNEKLFF
-	TRBV2	13	TRBJ2-5	-	TGTGCCAGCAGAGGACAGACCCAAGAGACCCAGTACTTC	CASRGQTQETQYF
few	TRBV5-1	15	TRBJ2-7	-	TGCGCCAGCAGCCCTGCGGGATCGCGGGTCGACGAGCAGTACTTC	CASSPAGSRVDEQYF
-	TRBV7-2	14	TRBJ2-5	-	TGTGCCAGCAGCTTAGGGGCTATCCAAGAGACCCAGTACTTC	CASSLGAIQETQYF
-	TRBV29-1	14	TRBJ2-7	TRBD1	TGCAGCGTTGCAAGGGGGCTTTCTTCCTCCGAGCAGTACTTC	CSVARGLSSSEQYF
-	TRBV10-3	17	TRBJ1-2	-	TGTGCCATCAGTGAAACAGGTTACAGCCCCTATAACTATGGCTACACCTTC	CAISETGYSPYNYGYTF
-	TRBV29-1	14	TRBJ2-6	TRBD1	TGCAGCGTCCAGGGGGACTCTGGGGCCAACGTCCTGACTTTC	CSVQGDSGANVLTF
-	TRBV2	13	TRBJ2-1	-	TGTGCCAGCAGCTACTACAGGAACAATGAGCAGTTCTTC	CASSYYRNNEQFF
-	TRBV3-1/TRBV3-2	15	TRBJ1-3	-	TGTGCCAGCAGCCGAATAGCCTTTTCCGGAAACACCATATATTTT	CASSRIAFSGNTIYF
few	TRBV30	15	TRBJ1-2	TRBD1	TGTGCCTGGAGTTCCCCTGGACAGGGTCTAGATGGCTACACCTTC	CAWSSPGQGLDGYTF
-	TRBV6-4	14	TRBJ1-1	-	TGTGCCAGCAGTGACAGAGGAGGTAACACTGAAGCTTTCTTT	CASSDRGGNTEAFF
-	TRBV28	17	TRBJ1-5	TRBD1	TGTGCCAGCAGGACCACAGACAGGGGTAGGAGCAATCAGCCCCAGCATTTT	CASRTTDRGRSNQPQHF
-	TRBV5-5	16	TRBJ1-1	-	TGTGCCAGCAGCAGGTCCCAGCCGGGGTGGAACACTGAAGCTTTCTTT	CASSRSQPGWNTEAFF
-	TRBV12-3/TRBV12-4	11	TRBJ2-1	-	TGTGCCAGCAGTTCCCTCGATGAGCAGTTCTTC	CASSSLDEQFF
-	TRBV19	14	TRBJ1-1	-	TGTGCCAGTAGTATACAGGGTCTGAACACTGAAGCTTTCTTT	CASSIQGLNTEAFF
-	TRBV20-1	14	TRBJ2-2	-	TGCAGTGCTAGTGGGGGCGTAAACACCGGGGAGCTGTTTTTT	CSASGGVNTGELFF
-	TRBV13	17	TRBJ1-5	-	TGTGCCAGCAGCAATCGCGACGTTACAGGGCTTCAAGGGCCCCAGCATTTT	CASSNRDVTGLQGPQHF
few	TRBV24-1	12	TRBJ2-2	TRBD1	TGTGCCACTGAGACAGGGGGGCGGGAGCTGTTTTTT	CATETGGRELFF
-	TRBV19	13	TRBJ2-7	TRBD2	TGTGCCAGTGCAGCGGGAGCAGGAAACGAGCAGTACTTC	CASAAGAGNEQYF
-	TRBV6-1	18	TRBJ2-7	-	TGTGCCAGCAGTGAAAAAACGGTCCGGAAAATAGGGGTTTACGAGCAGTACTTC	CASSEKTVRKIGVYEQYF
-	TRBV5-1	17	TRBJ2-3	TRBD2	TGCGCCAGCAGCCCCGGGTGGGGACTAGCGGGGGGTGGAACGCAGTATTTT	CASSPGWGLAGGGTQYF
-	TRBV6-5	15	TRBJ1-1	TRBD1	TGTGCCAGCAGACCCACGACAGGGAGTCCCACTGAAGCTTTCTTT	CASRPTTGSPTEAFF
-	TRBV6-5	13	TRBJ2-3	-	-	CASSSSGTDTQYF
few	TRBV5-1	15	TRBJ2-7	TRBD1	TGCGCCAGCAGCATGTTACCGGGACAGGGATACGAGCAGTACTTC	CASSMLPGQGYEQYF
-	TRBV7-9	14	TRBJ1-3	-	TGTGCCAGCAGCGTCGAGGCATCTGGAAACACCATATATTTT	CASSVEASGNTIYF